The present T cell receptor beta chain was sequenced within a study of blood T cell repertoires in COVID-19. Original methodology: Nucleated cell counts were estimated from reference gene primer amplification. Sequencing used immunoSEQ multiplex PCR; TCRdb keeps in-frame clones, though not all of them. The V and J calls and clone size come from that table; D and trimming were worked out from the DNA. The table includes 150,000 to 200,000 clones, about 90% detected once. This CDR3 region has 13 residues. V lost 4 bases to trimming and J lost 3 bases, with 9 bases between them. Germline V CDR1 and CDR2: ENHRY, SYGVKD. Allocation to cohorts depended on clinical history reported by the participants.

This sequence was found in a woman under 30 who had recovered from COVID-19. V is TRBV10-3 and J is TRBJ2-5; D is possibly TRBD1 (6 bases). Material: PBMCs or T cells enriched from blood (not recorded which). The CDR3 is CAISVAGEETQYF. The CDR3 nucleotides read TGTGCCATCAGTGTGGCAGGGGAAGAGACCCAGTACTTC.